The entry below gives a single T cell receptor beta chain sequence along with its context. In the source study's methods: Counts of nucleated cells, estimated from reference gene primer amplification, were obtained. Clones were sequenced by immunoSEQ multiplex PCR, and TCRdb holds only the in-frame ones, with some missing. That table gives V, J and clone size, and the DNA gave D and trimming. The data contain under 300,000 clones, roughly 84% of them singletons. The V end lost 3 bases, the J end lost 7 bases, and 19 bases lay between the germline ends. Germline V gene sequence: CDR1 SQVTM, CDR2 ANQGSEA. The CDR3 is made up of 14 amino acids. The sample is drawn from a study of blood T cell repertoires in COVID-19.

The chain is built from TRBV29-1 and TRBJ2-7, with D perhaps TRBD2 (6 bases). The sample comprised peripheral blood. The TCR comes from a woman in her forties with active or convalescent COVID-19. Here the CDR3 reads CSVEVIVGTGEQYF. CDR3 bases: TGCAGCGTTGAGGTTATTGTCGGGACTGGGGAGCAGTACTTC.